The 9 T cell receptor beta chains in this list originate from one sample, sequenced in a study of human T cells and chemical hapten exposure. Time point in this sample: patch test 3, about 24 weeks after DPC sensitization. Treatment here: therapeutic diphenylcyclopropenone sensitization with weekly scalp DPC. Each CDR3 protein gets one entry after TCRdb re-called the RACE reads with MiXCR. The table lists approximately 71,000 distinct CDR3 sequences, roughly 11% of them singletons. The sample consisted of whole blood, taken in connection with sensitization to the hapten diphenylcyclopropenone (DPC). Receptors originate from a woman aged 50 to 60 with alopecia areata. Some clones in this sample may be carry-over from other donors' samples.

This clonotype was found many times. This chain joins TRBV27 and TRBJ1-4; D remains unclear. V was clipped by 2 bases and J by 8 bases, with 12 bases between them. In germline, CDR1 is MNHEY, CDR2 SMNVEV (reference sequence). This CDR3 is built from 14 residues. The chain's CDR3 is CASSLRLTGEKLFF. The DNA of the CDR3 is TGTGCCAGCAGTTTACGGTTAACTGGGGAAAAACTGTTTTTT. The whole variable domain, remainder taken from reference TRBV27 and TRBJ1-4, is EAQVTQNPRYLITVTGKKLTVTCSQNMNHEYMSWYRQDPGLGLRQIYYSMNVEVTDKGDVPEGYKVSRKEKRNFPLILESPSPNQTSLYFCASSLRLTGEKLFFGSGTQLSVL.

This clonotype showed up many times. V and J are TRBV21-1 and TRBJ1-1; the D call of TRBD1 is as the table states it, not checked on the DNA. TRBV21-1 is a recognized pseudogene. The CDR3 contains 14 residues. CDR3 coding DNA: TGTGCCAGCAGCTGCGGGACAGCGAACACTGAAGCTTTCTTT. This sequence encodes CASSCGTANTEAFF.

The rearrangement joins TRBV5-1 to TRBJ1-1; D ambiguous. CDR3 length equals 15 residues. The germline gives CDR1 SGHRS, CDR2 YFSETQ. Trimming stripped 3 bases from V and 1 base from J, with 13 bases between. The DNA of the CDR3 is TGCGCCAGCAGCTATACTACAGTAAAGAACACTGAAGCTTTCTTT. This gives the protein CASSYTTVKNTEAFF.

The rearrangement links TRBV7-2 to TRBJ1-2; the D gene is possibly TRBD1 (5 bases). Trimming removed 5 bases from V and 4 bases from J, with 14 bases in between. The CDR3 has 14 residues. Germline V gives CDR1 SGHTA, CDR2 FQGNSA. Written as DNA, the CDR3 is TGTGCCAGCAGCCCAGACAGTACCACCTATGGCTACACCTTC. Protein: CASSPDSTTYGYTF.

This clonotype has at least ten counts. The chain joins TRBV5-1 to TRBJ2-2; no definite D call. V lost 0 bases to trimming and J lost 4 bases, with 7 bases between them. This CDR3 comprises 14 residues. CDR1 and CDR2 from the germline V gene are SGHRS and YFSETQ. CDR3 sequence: CASSLVRTTGELFF. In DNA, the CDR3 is TGCGCCAGCAGCTTGGTTCGTACCACCGGGGAGCTGTTTTTT. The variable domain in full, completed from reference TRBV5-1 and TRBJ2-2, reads KAGVTQTPRYLIKTRGQQVTLSCSPISGHRSVSWYQQTPGQGLQFLFEYFSETQRNKGNFPGRFSGRQFSNSRSEMNVSTLELGDSALYLCASSLVRTTGELFFGEGSRLTVL.

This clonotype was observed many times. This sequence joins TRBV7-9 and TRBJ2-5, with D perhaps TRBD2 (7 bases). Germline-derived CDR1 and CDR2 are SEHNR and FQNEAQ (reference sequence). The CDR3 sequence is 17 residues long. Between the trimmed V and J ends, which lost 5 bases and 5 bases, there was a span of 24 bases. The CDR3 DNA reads TGTGCCAGCAGCCAAGTCCTGAGCCAGGGGAGGGCGGAGACCCAGTACTTC. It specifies CASSQVLSQGRAETQYF. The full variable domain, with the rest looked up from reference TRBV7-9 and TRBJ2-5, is DTGVSQNPRHKITKRGQNVTFRCDPISEHNRLYWYRQTLGQGPEFLTYFQNEAQLEKSRLLSDRFSAERPKGSFSTLEIQRTEQGDSAMYLCASSQVLSQGRAETQYFGPGTRLLVL.

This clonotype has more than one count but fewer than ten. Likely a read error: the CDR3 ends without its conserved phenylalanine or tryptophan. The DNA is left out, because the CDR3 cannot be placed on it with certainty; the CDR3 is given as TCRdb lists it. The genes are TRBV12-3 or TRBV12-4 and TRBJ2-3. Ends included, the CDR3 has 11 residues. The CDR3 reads CASSLTDDLFL.

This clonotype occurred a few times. For the CDR3, the DNA is TGTGCCAGCAGTTATGAGCGGGGTCTGCAAGAGACCCAGTACTTC. It translates to CASSYERGLQETQYF. The chain carries TRBV6-6 and TRBJ2-5, with TRBD2 identical over 7 bases. Trimming took 3 bases from V and 2 from J; bases not matched to a gene: 6. Germline-derived CDR1 and CDR2 are MNHNY and SVGAGI (reference sequence). CDR3 length: 15 residues.

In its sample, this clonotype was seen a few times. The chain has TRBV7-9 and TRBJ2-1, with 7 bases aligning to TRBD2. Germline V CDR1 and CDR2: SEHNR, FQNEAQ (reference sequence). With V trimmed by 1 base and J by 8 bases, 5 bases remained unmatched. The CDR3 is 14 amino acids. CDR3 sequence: CASSLGRREDEQFF. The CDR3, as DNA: TGTGCCAGCAGCTTAGGGCGCCGGGAGGATGAGCAGTTCTTC.